The 13 T cell receptor beta chains listed next were all sequenced from one sample in a study of blood T cell repertoires in COVID-19. Only in-frame clones appear in the TCRdb table, and some are missing; sequencing was by immunoSEQ multiplex PCR. The table lists 300,000 to 400,000 clones, around nine tenths of them singletons, with about 2.9% in the top ten. The material sequenced was peripheral blood. Every receptor here comes from a human donor in a cohort sampled during active COVID-19.

This sequence joins TRBV4-1 and TRBJ2-5; D possibly corresponds to TRBD1 (7 bases). V lost 1 base and J lost 6, with 18 bases in between. CDR1 is MGHRA, CDR2 YSYEKL, per germline. The CDR3 totals 16 residues. CDR3 protein: CASSQAVRQGGKTQYF. DNA of the CDR3: TGCGCCAGCAGCCAAGCCGTTAGGCAGGGGGGAAAGACCCAGTACTTC.

This clone turned up a few times. The V gene is TRBV19, the J gene TRBJ1-5, with a weak D call TRBD1 (5 bases). The germline V gene encodes CDR1 LNHDA and CDR2 SQIVND (reference sequence). This CDR3 contains 14 residues. V lost 3 bases, J lost 4 bases, and 10 bases lay in between. The CDR3 coding sequence is TGTGCCAGTAGTATGAGAGGGACTAATCAGCCCCAGCATTTT. Its translation: CASSMRGTNQPQHF.

This clone was seen once. CDR3 in DNA: TGTGCCAGCAGCCCTAGCGGGGGGGCCTTTATCGGGGAGCTGTTTTTT. This encodes CASSPSGGAFIGELFF. The rearrangement links TRBV27 to TRBJ2-2, with 12 bases lining up with TRBD2. V gave up 6 bases and J gave up 7 bases; unmatched junction bases: 9. The germline CDR1 and CDR2 sequences are MNHEY and SMNVEV (reference sequence). The CDR3 consists of 16 residues.

This rearrangement joins TRBV19 to TRBJ2-1; D perhaps matches TRBD1 (6 bases). Germline CDR1 LNHDA, CDR2 SQIVND (reference sequence). V was shortened by 2 bases and J by 8 bases, with 13 bases between the two germline ends. The CDR3 has 14 residues. CDR3 region: CASSILTGRDEQFF. CDR3 in DNA: TGTGCCAGTAGTATACTCACAGGGCGGGATGAGCAGTTCTTC.

A few counts support this clone. The chain joins TRBV5-4 to TRBJ1-4; TRBD1 aligns across 9 bases. This CDR3 spans 15 amino acids. Germline-derived CDR1 and CDR2 are SGHNT and YYREEE (reference sequence). V gave up 4 bases and J gave up 4 bases; unmatched junction bases: 5. Here the CDR3 reads CASSPQGADNEKLFF. CDR3 nucleotides: TGTGCCAGCAGCCCACAGGGGGCGGATAATGAAAAACTGTTTTTT.

V is TRBV13 and J is TRBJ1-3, with a possible D match to TRBD1 (5 bases). V was shortened by 0 bases and J by 10 bases, with 7 bases between the two germline ends. CDR1 and CDR2 from the germline V gene are PRHDT and FYEKMQ (reference sequence). This CDR3 has 12 amino acids. In DNA, the CDR3 is TGTGCCAGCAGCTTAGGAAGGGGTACCATATATTTT. It yields the protein CASSLGRGTIYF.

This rearrangement joins TRBV2 to TRBJ2-7, with 11 bases fitting TRBD2. The V segment lost 6 bases and the J segment 0 bases; nucleotides outside the gene matches: 13. CDR1 SNHLY and CDR2 FYNNEI come from the germline V gene. This CDR3 has 18 residues. The CDR3 nucleotides are TGTGCCAGCAGGAGCGGACTAGCGGGTTCCCGAGCCTCCTACGAGCAGTACTTC. Translating it yields CASRSGLAGSRASYEQYF.

This chain connects TRBV4-2 to TRBJ2-3; the D is unclear. Germline V gene lookup returns CDR1 LGHNA and CDR2 YNFKEQ. This CDR3 has 16 residues. Trimming removed 0 bases from V and 0 bases from J, with 10 bases in between. DNA for the CDR3: TGTGCCAGCAGCCAAGATTCTAGTGGTAGCACAGATACGCAGTATTTT. This codes for CASSQDSSGSTDTQYF.

V usage is TRBV9 and J usage is TRBJ2-7, with D tentatively TRBD2 (5 bases). The V gene's germline CDR1 is SGDLS and CDR2 YYNGEE. The CDR3 contains 15 residues. Between the trimmed V and J ends, which lost 3 bases and 6 bases, there was a span of 19 bases. The DNA of the CDR3 is TGTGCCAGCAGCGCCCGATCAGGAGAGGGTTCCGAGCAGTACTTC. Its translation: CASSARSGEGSEQYF.

This chain uses TRBV14 with TRBJ1-3; the D is unclear. With 4 bases removed from V and 4 bases from J, the gap between germline ends came to 11 bases. CDR1 is SGHDN, CDR2 FVKESK, per germline. The CDR3 length is 14 residues. For the CDR3, the DNA is TGTGCCAGCAGCCCCCGGCCAGCGGGAAACACCATATATTTT. Protein sequence: CASSPRPAGNTIYF.

A single count supports this clone. The chain carries TRBV14 and TRBJ2-7; TRBD2 matches 7 bases. This CDR3 region has 15 residues. Trimming at V came to 1 base and at J to 0 bases, leaving 3 bases not matched to a gene. CDR1 SGHDN and CDR2 FVKESK come from the germline V gene. The CDR3 coding sequence is TGTGCCAGCAGCCAAGGGGAGGGTGTCTCCTACGAGCAGTACTTC. It encodes CASSQGEGVSYEQYF. Supplemented by reference TRBV14 and TRBJ2-7, the full variable domain reads EAGVTQFPSHSVIEKGQTVTLRCDPISGHDNLYWYRRVMGKEIKFLLHFVKESKQDESGMPNNRFLAERTGGTYSTLKVQPAELEDSGVYFCASSQGEGVSYEQYFGPGTRLTVT.

This chain uses TRBV6-2 or TRBV6-3 with TRBJ2-7; tentatively, D is TRBD2 (7 bases). V lost 8 bases to trimming and J lost 2 bases, with 22 bases between them. Germline lookup yields CDR1 MNHEY and CDR2 SVGEGT. This CDR3 region has 16 residues. CDR3 bases: TGTGCCAGCGGCCTGAAGACGGGGGAGGGGGCCTACGAGCAGTACTTC. Translation gives CASGLKTGEGAYEQYF.

This clone was counted between two and nine times. The chain uses TRBV27 and TRBJ2-7; no firm D call. The V end was cut by 0 bases, the J end by 2 bases, with 8 bases between. The CDR3 has 14 residues. From germline, CDR1 is MNHEY and CDR2 SMNVEV (reference sequence). For the CDR3, the DNA is TGTGCCAGCAGTTTATCGGCATCGACCTACGAGCAGTACTTC. This sequence encodes CASSLSASTYEQYF.